The next 20 T cell receptor beta chains were all read from a single sample in a study of blood T cell repertoires in COVID-19. Sequencing used immunoSEQ multiplex PCR; TCRdb keeps in-frame clones, though not all of them. Here the sample spans around 140,000 clones, approximately 80% being singletons. Sequenced material: peripheral blood. These receptors all come from a woman aged 55 to 70 with acute or convalescent COVID-19.

CDR3 protein: CASSSGLAGILDEQYF. The CDR3 DNA sequence: TGTGCCAGCAGTAGTGGACTAGCGGGAATTTTAGACGAGCAGTACTTC. The chain uses TRBV2 and TRBJ2-7, with 12 bases identical to TRBD2. The CDR3 has 16 amino acids. With 5 bases clipped from V and 5 bases from J, the junction kept 10 bases outside the gene matches. The germline CDR1 and CDR2 sequences are SNHLY and FYNNEI.

V usage is TRBV7-8 and J usage is TRBJ2-7, with D tentatively TRBD2 (5 bases). The CDR3 covers 17 residues. V was cut by 0 bases and J by 2 bases, with 17 bases left in between. The V gene's germline CDR1 is SGHVS and CDR2 FQNEAQ. The CDR3 sequence: CASSLALTRVEPYEQYF. In DNA, the CDR3 is TGTGCCAGCAGCTTAGCGCTAACTAGGGTGGAACCCTACGAGCAGTACTTC. The variable domain in full, with the rest retrieved from reference TRBV7-8 and TRBJ2-7, is GAGVSQSPRYKVAKRGQDVALRCDPISGHVSLFWYQQALGQGPEFLTYFQNEAQLDKSGLPSDRFFAERPEGSVSTLKIQRTQQEDSAVYLCASSLALTRVEPYEQYFGPGTRLTVT.

The chain joins TRBV28 to TRBJ1-5; TRBD1 agrees at 8 bases. Losses at the gene ends were 0 bases for V and 0 bases for J; bases not matched to a gene: 4. Germline V lookup: CDR1 MDHEN, CDR2 SYDVKM. The CDR3 totals 17 residues. The chain's CDR3 is CASSLWVQGGSNQPQHF. CDR3 DNA sequence: TGTGCCAGCAGTTTATGGGTACAGGGGGGTAGCAATCAGCCCCAGCATTTT. The full variable domain, rest sourced from reference TRBV28 and TRBJ1-5, is DVKVTQSSRYLVKRTGEKVFLECVQDMDHENMFWYRQDPGLGLRLIYFSYDVKMKEKGDIPEGYSVSREKKERFSLILESASTNQTSMYLCASSLWVQGGSNQPQHFGDGTRLSIL.

A few counts support this clone. The rearrangement links TRBV7-3 to TRBJ2-1, with D perhaps TRBD1 (6 bases). This CDR3 is 14 amino acids long. The V gene's germline CDR1 is SGHTA and CDR2 FQGTGA. Trimming pared 5 bases from V and 5 bases from J, leaving 13 bases between. CDR3 loop: CASSEQGLNNEQFF. CDR3 DNA sequence: TGTGCCAGCAGCGAACAGGGCTTGAACAATGAGCAGTTCTTC.

The chain carries TRBV2 and TRBJ2-7; D possibly corresponds to TRBD2 (6 bases). The CDR3 consists of 14 residues. The germline gives CDR1 SNHLY, CDR2 FYNNEI. Trimming pared 5 bases from V and 6 bases from J, leaving 17 bases between. CDR3 residues: CASSITYAGLEQYF. The CDR3 DNA follows: TGTGCCAGCAGTATTACTTACGCGGGGCTCGAGCAGTACTTC.

This chain uses TRBV1 with TRBJ2-7; the table calls TRBD2, which could not be checked here. TRBV1 is reported as a pseudogene. The CDR3 spans 13 residues. The CDR3 here is CTSSQPTRSEQYF. The CDR3 nucleotides read TGCACCAGCAGCCAACCGACTAGAAGCGAGCAGTACTTC.

The table lists this clone with a count of one. The chain joins TRBV5-1 to TRBJ1-4; no reliable D call. The CDR3 runs to 14 residues. Looked up from germline, CDR1 is SGHRS and CDR2 is YFSETQ. The V end was cut by 2 bases, the J end by 0 bases, with 5 bases between. This CDR3 is CASSFTTTNEKLFF. The CDR3 DNA follows: TGCGCCAGCAGCTTCACTACAACTAATGAAAAACTGTTTTTT.

For this clone: Sequence at one end of the junction differs from germline and may be a read error. The gene calls are TRBV7-7 and TRBJ2-7; 10 nucleotides line up with TRBD2. Germline CDR1 is SSHAT and CDR2 is FNYEAQ (reference sequence). This CDR3 spans 16 amino acids. This CDR3 is CASSIRAGGPGSEQYF. The CDR3 DNA sequence: TGTGCTAGCAGCATACGAGCGGGAGGGCCGGGAAGCGAGCAGTACTTC.

The gene calls are TRBV6-5 and TRBJ2-1; possibly TRBD1 for D (6 bases). CDR3 size: 15 residues. Germline lookup yields CDR1 MNHEY and CDR2 SVGAGI. Trimming shortened V by 6 bases and J by 9 bases, and 21 bases separated the two germline ends. The CDR3 DNA sequence: TGTGCCAGCAGCCTAATGAATCAGGGGATGGCTGAGCAGTTCTTC. Translated, it gives CASSLMNQGMAEQFF.

The genes are TRBV6-4 and TRBJ1-2, with a tentative D call TRBD1 (6 bases). Per the germline V gene, CDR1 is MRHNA and CDR2 is SNTAGT. Trimming took off 2 bases at V and 6 bases at J, with 13 bases between the two ends. CDR3 length equals 14 residues. The CDR3 region has the DNA TGTGCCAGCAGTGACACCATCAGGGGTCATGGCTACACCTTC. Protein product: CASSDTIRGHGYTF.

The chain is built from TRBV7-2 and TRBJ1-5; 7 nucleotides align to TRBD1. Trimming cost V 3 bases and J 5 bases; bases outside gene matches: 10. The CDR3 spans 16 residues. Germline values: CDR1 SGHTA, CDR2 FQGNSA. The CDR3 is CASSLTGLVGDQPQHF. In nucleotides, the CDR3 is TGTGCCAGCAGCTTGACAGGGTTGGTTGGTGATCAGCCCCAGCATTTT.

The CDR3 region is CASSGAGMEQFF. The CDR3 DNA is TGCGCCAGCAGCGGCGCGGGTATGGAGCAGTTCTTC. This rearrangement joins TRBV5-1 to TRBJ2-1; D is possibly TRBD2 (5 bases). Germline V lookup: CDR1 SGHRS, CDR2 YFSETQ. CDR3 length equals 12 residues. V was cut by 4 bases and J by 10 bases, with 12 bases left in between. The full variable domain, with the rest looked up from reference TRBV5-1 and TRBJ2-1, is KAGVTQTPRYLIKTRGQQVTLSCSPISGHRSVSWYQQTPGQGLQFLFEYFSETQRNKGNFPGRFSGRQFSNSRSEMNVSTLELGDSALYLCASSGAGMEQFFGPGTRLTVL.

The genes are TRBV5-6 and TRBJ1-2, with 7 bases fitting TRBD1. Germline V gives CDR1 SGHDT, CDR2 YYEEEE. Trimming at V came to 0 bases and at J to 7 bases, leaving 3 bases not matched to a gene. CDR3 length equals 13 residues. The CDR3 DNA sequence: TGTGCCAGCAGCTTGGCAGGGGGAGGTGGCTACACCTTC. Protein: CASSLAGGGGYTF.

The rearrangement links TRBV7-6 to TRBJ2-1, with 8 positions matching TRBD2. This CDR3 is 15 amino acids long. J lost 10 bases, V lost 4 bases, and 12 bases had no gene match. The germline CDR1 and CDR2 sequences are SGHVS and FNYEAQ. Here the CDR3 DNA reads TGTGCCAGCAGCTCAGAAAATGTAAGGACTAGCGAGCAGTTCTTC. It is translated as CASSSENVRTSEQFF.

V is TRBV4-1 and J is TRBJ2-7; no clear D. CDR1 is MGHRA and CDR2 is YSYEKL in the germline V gene. Trimming shortened V by 1 base and J by 3 bases, and 10 bases separated the two germline ends. This CDR3 is built from 14 residues. The CDR3 DNA reads TGCGCCAGCAGCCAAGGTGTAGTTTTCTACGAGCAGTACTTC. Amino acids: CASSQGVVFYEQYF.

This clone was counted between two and nine times. This sequence joins TRBV6-6 and TRBJ2-3, with TRBD2 identical over 7 bases. The CDR3 runs 15 residues. Germline V CDR1 and CDR2: MNHNY, SVGAGI (reference sequence). Unmatched junction bases numbered 7, after V lost 2 bases and J lost 5 bases. The CDR3 DNA follows: TGTGCCAGCAGTTACCGCGGGAGCTTCAAAGATACGCAGTATTTT. Encoded protein: CASSYRGSFKDTQYF.

The table lists this clone with a few counts. CDR3 residues: CASSAEGGTDTQYF. Here the CDR3 DNA reads TGTGCCAGCAGCGCAGAGGGGGGCACAGATACGCAGTATTTT. The rearrangement links TRBV7-9 to TRBJ2-3, with TRBD1 as a possible D gene (6 bases). This CDR3 comprises 14 residues. Trimming removed 5 bases from V and 1 base from J, with 10 bases in between. Germline CDR1 reads SEHNR; CDR2 reads FQNEAQ (reference sequence).

This clone was picked up one time. CDR3 DNA: TGTGCCACCCGGACGGGGGAATTCACTGAAGCTTTCTTT. Protein sequence: CATRTGEFTEAFF. V is TRBV10-3 and J is TRBJ1-1; maybe TRBD1 (5 bases). The CDR3 extends over 13 amino acids. Trimming stripped 10 bases from V and 4 bases from J, with 16 bases between. The germline CDR1 and CDR2 sequences are ENHRY and SYGVKD.

The chain carries TRBV5-1 and TRBJ1-4; D gene uncertain. The CDR3 is made up of 16 amino acids. Per germline, CDR1 SGHRS and CDR2 YFSETQ. V was clipped by 4 bases and J by 4 bases, with 17 bases between them. CDR3 sequence reads: CASSPGVSSFNEKLFF. In DNA, the CDR3 is TGCGCCAGCAGCCCCGGGGTCTCCTCTTTTAATGAAAAACTGTTTTTT.

This clone has a handful of counts. The chain couples TRBV24-1 to TRBJ1-5, with TRBD1 identical over 7 bases. The CDR3 contains 16 residues. The junction had 9 bases not matched to a gene; V was cut back by 4 bases and J by 4 bases. CDR1 is KGHDR, CDR2 SFDVKD, per germline. Here the CDR3 reads CATSEGNRGINQPQHF. The DNA of the CDR3 is TGTGCCACCAGTGAAGGTAACAGGGGTATAAATCAGCCCCAGCATTTT.